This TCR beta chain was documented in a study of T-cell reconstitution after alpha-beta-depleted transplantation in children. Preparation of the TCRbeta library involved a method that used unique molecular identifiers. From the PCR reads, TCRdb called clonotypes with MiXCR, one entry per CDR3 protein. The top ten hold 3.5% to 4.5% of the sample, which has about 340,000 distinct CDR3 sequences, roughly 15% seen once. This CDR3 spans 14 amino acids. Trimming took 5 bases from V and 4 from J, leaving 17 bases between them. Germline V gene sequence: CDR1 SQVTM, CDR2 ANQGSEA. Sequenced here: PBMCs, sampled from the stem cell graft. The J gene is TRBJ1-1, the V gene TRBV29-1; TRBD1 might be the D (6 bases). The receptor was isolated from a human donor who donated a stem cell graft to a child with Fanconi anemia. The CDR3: CSVRTVGGGTEAFF. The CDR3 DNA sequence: TGCAGCGTTAGAACGGTGGGAGGGGGCACTGAAGCTTTCTTT.